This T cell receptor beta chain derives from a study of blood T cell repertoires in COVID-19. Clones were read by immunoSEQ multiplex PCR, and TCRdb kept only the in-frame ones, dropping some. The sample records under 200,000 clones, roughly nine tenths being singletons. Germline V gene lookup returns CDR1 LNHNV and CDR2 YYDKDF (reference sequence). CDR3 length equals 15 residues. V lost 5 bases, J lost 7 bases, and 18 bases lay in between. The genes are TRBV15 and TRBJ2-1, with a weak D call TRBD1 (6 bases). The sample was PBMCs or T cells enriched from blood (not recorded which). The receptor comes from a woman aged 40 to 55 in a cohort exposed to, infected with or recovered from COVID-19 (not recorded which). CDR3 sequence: CATSRTGFGSNEQFF. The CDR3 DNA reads TGTGCCACCAGCCGAACAGGGTTTGGAAGTAATGAGCAGTTCTTC. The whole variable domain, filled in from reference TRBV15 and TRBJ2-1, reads DAMVIQNPRYQVTQFGKPVTLSCSQTLNHNVMYWYQQKSSQAPKLLFHYYDKDFNNEADTPDNFQSRRPNTSFCFLDIRSPGLGDTAMYLCATSRTGFGSNEQFFGPGTRLTVL.